Included here is one T cell receptor (beta chain) sequence, with context. Antigen: not known. The CDR3 contains 15 residues. Germline V gene lookup returns CDR1 LNHNV and CDR2 YYDKDF (reference sequence). V gave up 0 bases and J gave up 1 base, with 7 bases separating them. The sort gate was single viable CD3+CD4+CD8-CD45RO+ cells for memory CD4+ T cells. The data derive from a study of memory CD4+ T cells and cytomegalovirus serostatus. Overall study results and limits: Suggested: most of the CMV-linked TCR signature lies in CD4+ memory cells.

Per the study methods: After removing out-of-frame reads, 2,204,828 distinct TCRbeta sequences remained. Profiling relied on immunoSEQ multiplex PCR, and the TCRdb table lists in-frame clones only, not all of them. D and trimming were read from the DNA, whereas the V and J calls and clone size are those reported in that table. This table holds roughly 40,000 clones, around 78% found once. The source of this sequence is an adult in good health and CMV-seronegative. The V call is TRBV15, the J call TRBJ1-3; D unresolved. The sample consisted of memory CD4+ T cells from blood. For the CDR3, the DNA is TGTGCCACCAGCAGAGATCGGGGATCTGGAAACACCATATATTTT. Amino acids: CATSRDRGSGNTIYF.